This T cell receptor beta chain was observed in a study of T cells in Graves' hyperthyroidism and ophthalmopathy. The CDR3 is 19 residues long. The germline CDR1 and CDR2 sequences are SGHTA and FQGNSA. J gave up 0 bases and V 5 bases, and 18 bases lay outside the gene matches. Amplification of TCR beta CDR3 regions used RNA as the template. TCR CDR3 regions were first amplified by RT-PCR with HTBI primers. TCRdb re-called the multiplex PCR reads with MiXCR, one entry per CDR3 protein. This table holds 560,000 or so distinct CDR3 sequences, approximately 20% found once. The chain couples TRBV7-2 to TRBJ2-7; 8 nucleotides agree with TRBD2. The sequence derives from a man between 35 and 55 years old with Graves' ophthalmopathy. Sequenced material: blood. In nucleotides, the CDR3 is TGTGCCAGCAGCCCCACCACTTCCCTACTAGCGGCGAGCTCCTACGAGCAGTACTTC. Translation gives CASSPTTSLLAASSYEQYF.